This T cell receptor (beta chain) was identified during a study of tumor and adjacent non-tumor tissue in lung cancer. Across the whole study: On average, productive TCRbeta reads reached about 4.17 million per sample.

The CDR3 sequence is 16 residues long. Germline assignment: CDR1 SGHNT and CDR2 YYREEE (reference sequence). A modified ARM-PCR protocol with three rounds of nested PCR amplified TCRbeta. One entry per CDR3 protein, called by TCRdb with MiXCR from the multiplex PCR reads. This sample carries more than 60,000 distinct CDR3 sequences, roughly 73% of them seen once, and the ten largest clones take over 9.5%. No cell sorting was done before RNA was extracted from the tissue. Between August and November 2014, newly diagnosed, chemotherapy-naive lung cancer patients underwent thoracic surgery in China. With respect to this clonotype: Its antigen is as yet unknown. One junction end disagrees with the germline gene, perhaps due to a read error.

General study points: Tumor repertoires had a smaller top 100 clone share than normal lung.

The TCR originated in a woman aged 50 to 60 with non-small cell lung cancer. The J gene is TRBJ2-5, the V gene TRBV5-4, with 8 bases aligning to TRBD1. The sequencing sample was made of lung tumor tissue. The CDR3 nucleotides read TGTGCCAGCAGCGCAAGACAGGGGAACAGTGGAGAGATCCAGTACTTC. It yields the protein CASSARQGNSGEIQYF.